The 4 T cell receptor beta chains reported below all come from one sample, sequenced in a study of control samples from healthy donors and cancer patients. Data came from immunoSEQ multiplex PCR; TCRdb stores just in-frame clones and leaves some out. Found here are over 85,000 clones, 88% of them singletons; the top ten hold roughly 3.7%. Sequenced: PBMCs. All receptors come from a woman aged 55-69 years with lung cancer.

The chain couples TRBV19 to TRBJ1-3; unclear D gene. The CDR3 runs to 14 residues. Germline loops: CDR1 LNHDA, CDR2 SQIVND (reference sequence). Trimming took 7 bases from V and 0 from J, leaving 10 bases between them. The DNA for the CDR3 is TGTGCCAGTACCCCGGGCGGCTCTGGAAACACCATATATTTT. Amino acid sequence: CASTPGGSGNTIYF.

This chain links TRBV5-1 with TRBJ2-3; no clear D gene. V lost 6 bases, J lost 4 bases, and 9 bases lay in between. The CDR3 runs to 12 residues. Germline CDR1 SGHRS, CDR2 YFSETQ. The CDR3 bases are TGCGCCAGCACTACTGGGGCAGATACGCAGTATTTT. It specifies CASTTGADTQYF.

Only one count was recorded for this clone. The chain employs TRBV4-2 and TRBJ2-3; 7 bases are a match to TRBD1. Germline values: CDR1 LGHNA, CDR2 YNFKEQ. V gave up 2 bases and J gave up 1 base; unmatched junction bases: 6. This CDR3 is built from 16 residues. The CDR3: CASSQRGQTGTDTQYF. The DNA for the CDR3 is TGTGCCAGCAGCCAACGGGGACAGACTGGCACAGATACGCAGTATTTT.

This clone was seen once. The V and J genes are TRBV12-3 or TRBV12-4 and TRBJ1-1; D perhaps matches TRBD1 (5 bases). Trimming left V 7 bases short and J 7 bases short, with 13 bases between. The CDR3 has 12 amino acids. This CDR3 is CASIGGGHEAFF. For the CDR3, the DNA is TGTGCCAGCATTGGGGGGGGTCATGAAGCTTTCTTT.